The entry below gives a single T cell receptor (beta chain) sequence along with its context. Its antigen is unidentified. With V trimmed by 1 base and J by 2 bases, 8 bases remained unmatched. Germline CDR1 MGHDK, CDR2 SYGVNS. The CDR3 totals 17 residues. The data stem from a study of cytomegalovirus exposure and HLA in healthy donors. Study-level points and caveats: A few CMV-associated chains were confirmed in vitro to be specific for CMV antigens. Roughly even sequencing depth across donors was the assumption behind the presence/absence analyses.

Nominally healthy donors provided the samples, though records likely missed some immune exposures. The PCR used 60 Vbeta and 13 Jbeta primers. Data came from immunoSEQ multiplex PCR; TCRdb stores just in-frame clones and leaves some out. The ten most abundant clones cover less than 0.6% of a sample with fewer than 100,000 clones. This clonotype was sampled from a man aged 50-59 years in good health and CMV-seronegative. The chain couples TRBV25-1 to TRBJ1-3; 7 bases are a match to TRBD1. The material sequenced was PBMCs. CDR3 DNA sequence: TGTGCCAGCAGTGAATCCCCGGGACAGCCCCCTGGAAACACCATATATTTT. Protein: CASSESPGQPPGNTIYF.